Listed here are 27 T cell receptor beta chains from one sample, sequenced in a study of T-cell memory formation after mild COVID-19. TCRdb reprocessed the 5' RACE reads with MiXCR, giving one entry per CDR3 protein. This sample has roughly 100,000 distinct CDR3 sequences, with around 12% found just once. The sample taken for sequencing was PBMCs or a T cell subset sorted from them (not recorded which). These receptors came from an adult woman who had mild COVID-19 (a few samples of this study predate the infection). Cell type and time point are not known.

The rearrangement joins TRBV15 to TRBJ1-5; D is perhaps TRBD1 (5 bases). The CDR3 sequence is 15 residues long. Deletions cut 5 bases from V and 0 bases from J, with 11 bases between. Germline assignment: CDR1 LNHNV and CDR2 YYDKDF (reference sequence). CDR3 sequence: CATSGRAYSNQPQHF. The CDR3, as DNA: TGTGCCACCAGCGGCAGGGCATATAGCAATCAGCCCCAGCATTTT.

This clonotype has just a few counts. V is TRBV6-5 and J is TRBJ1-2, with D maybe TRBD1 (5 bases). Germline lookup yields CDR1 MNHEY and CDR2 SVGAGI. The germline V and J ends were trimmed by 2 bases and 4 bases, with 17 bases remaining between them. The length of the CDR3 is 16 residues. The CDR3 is CASSYLGEDTAYGYTF. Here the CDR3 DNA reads TGTGCCAGCAGTTACCTCGGGGAGGACACTGCCTATGGCTACACCTTC.

Here the CDR3 DNA reads TGTGCCAGCAGCACGGAGAGCTCTGGAAACACCATATATTTT. Protein product: CASSTESSGNTIYF. This chain connects TRBV9 to TRBJ1-3; D ambiguous. CDR1 is SGDLS, CDR2 YYNGEE, per germline. CDR3 length: 14 residues. The V and J ends lost 4 bases and 0 bases respectively, with 8 bases between them.

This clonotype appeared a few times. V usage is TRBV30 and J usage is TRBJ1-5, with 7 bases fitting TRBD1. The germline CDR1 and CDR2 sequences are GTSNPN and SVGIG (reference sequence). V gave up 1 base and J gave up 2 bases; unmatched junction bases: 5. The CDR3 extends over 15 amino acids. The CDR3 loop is CAWSATGEGNQPQHF. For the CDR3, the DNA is TGTGCCTGGAGTGCCACAGGGGAGGGCAATCAGCCCCAGCATTTT.

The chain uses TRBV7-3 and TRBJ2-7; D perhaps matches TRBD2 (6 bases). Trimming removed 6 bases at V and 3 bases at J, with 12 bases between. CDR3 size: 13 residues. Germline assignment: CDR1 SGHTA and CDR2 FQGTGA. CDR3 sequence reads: CASSFTGGYEQYF. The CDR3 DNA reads TGTGCCAGCAGTTTTACCGGGGGCTACGAGCAGTACTTC.

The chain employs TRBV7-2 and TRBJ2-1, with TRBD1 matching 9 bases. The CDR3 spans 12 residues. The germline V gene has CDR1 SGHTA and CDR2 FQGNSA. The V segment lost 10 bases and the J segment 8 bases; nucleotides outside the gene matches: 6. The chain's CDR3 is CATGTGLYEQFF. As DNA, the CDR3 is TGTGCCACGGGGACAGGGTTATATGAGCAGTTCTTC.

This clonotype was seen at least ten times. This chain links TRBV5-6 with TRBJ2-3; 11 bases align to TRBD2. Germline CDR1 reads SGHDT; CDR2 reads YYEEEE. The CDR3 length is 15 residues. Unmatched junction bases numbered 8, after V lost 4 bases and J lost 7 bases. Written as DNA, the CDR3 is TGTGCCAGCAGCCTAACTAGCGGGGGTGGGAATACGCAGTATTTT. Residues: CASSLTSGGGNTQYF.

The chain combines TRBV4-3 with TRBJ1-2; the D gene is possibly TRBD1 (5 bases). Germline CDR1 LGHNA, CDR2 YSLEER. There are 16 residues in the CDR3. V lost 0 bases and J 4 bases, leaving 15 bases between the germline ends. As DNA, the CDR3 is TGCGCCAGCAGCCAAGATCCTGGGGGGGGGATCTATGGCTACACCTTC. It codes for CASSQDPGGGIYGYTF.

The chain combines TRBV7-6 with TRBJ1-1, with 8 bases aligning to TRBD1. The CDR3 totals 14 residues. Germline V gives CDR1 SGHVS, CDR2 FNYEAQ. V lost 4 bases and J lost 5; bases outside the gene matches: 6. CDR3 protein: CASSSQDRETEAFF. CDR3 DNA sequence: TGTGCCAGCAGCTCCCAGGACAGGGAGACTGAAGCTTTCTTT.

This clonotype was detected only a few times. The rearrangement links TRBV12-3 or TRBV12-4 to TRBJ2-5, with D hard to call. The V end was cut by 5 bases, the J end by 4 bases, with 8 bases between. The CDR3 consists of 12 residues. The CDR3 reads CASSQPGETQYF. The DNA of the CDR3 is TGTGCCAGCAGTCAGCCCGGAGAGACCCAGTACTTC.

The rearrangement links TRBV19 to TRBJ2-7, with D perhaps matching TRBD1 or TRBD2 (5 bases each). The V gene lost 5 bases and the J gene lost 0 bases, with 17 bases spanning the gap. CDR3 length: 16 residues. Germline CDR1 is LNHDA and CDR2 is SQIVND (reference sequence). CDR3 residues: CASSPGASLSSYEQYF. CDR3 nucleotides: TGTGCCAGTAGTCCCGGGGCCAGTCTCTCCTCCTACGAGCAGTACTTC.

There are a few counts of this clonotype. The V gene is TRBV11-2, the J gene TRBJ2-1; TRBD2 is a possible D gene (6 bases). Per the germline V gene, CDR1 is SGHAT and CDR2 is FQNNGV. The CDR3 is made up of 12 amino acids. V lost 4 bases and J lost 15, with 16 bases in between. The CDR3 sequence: CASSSPGTPWFF. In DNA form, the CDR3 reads TGTGCCAGCAGCTCCCCCGGGACTCCCTGGTTCTTC.

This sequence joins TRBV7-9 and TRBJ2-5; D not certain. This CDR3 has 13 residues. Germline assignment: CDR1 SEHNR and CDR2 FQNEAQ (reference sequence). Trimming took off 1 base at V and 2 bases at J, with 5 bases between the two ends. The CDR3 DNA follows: TGTGCCAGCAGCTTAGGCTATCAAGAGACCCAGTACTTC. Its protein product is CASSLGYQETQYF. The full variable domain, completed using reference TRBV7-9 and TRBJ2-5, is DTGVSQNPRHKITKRGQNVTFRCDPISEHNRLYWYRQTLGQGPEFLTYFQNEAQLEKSRLLSDRFSAERPKGSFSTLEIQRTEQGDSAMYLCASSLGYQETQYFGPGTRLLVL.

CDR3 sequence reads: CASSLIPGTGAYEQYF. In DNA, the CDR3 is TGTGCCAGCAGTTTAATCCCCGGGACAGGGGCCTACGAGCAGTACTTC. This chain connects TRBV27 to TRBJ2-7, with 10 nucleotides matching TRBD1. The CDR3 covers 16 residues. Germline V gene sequence: CDR1 MNHEY, CDR2 SMNVEV (reference sequence). The junction had 6 bases not matched to a gene; V was cut back by 2 bases and J by 2 bases.

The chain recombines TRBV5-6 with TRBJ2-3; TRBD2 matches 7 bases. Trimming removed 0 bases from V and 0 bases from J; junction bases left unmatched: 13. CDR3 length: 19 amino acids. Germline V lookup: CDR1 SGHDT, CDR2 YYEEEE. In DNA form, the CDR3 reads TGTGCCAGCAGCTTGGAGTACCTGAAGTCTAGCGGAAGCACAGATACGCAGTATTTT. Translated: CASSLEYLKSSGSTDTQYF.

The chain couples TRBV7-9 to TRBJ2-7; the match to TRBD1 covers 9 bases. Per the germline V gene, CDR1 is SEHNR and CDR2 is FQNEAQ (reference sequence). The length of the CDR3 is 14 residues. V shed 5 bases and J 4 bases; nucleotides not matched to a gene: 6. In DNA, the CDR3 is TGTGCCAGCAGCCCCACAGGGGGCGGGTACGAGCAGTACTTC. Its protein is CASSPTGGGYEQYF.

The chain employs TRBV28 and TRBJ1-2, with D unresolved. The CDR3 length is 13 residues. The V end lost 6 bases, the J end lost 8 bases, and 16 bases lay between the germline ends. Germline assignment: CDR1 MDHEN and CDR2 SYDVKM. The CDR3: CASRDLLATGYTF. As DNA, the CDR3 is TGTGCCAGCAGGGACCTACTAGCTACGGGCTACACCTTC.

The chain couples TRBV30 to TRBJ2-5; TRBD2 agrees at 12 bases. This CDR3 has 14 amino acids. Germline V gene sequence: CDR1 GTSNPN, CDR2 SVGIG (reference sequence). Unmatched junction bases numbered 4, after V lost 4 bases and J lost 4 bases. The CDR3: CAWTGGLAGETQYF. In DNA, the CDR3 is TGTGCCTGGACTGGGGGACTAGCGGGAGAGACCCAGTACTTC.

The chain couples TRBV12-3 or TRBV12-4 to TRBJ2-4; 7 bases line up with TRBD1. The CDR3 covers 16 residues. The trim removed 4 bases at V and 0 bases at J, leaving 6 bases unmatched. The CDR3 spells CASSYTGALAKNIQYF. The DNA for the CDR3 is TGTGCCAGCAGTTATACAGGGGCCCTAGCCAAAAACATTCAGTACTTC.

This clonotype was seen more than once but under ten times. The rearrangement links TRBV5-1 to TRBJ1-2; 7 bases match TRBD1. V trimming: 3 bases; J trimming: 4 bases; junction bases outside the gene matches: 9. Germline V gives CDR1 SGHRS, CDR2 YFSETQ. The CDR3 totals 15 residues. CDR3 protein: CASSWGTEAAYGYTF. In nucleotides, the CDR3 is TGCGCCAGCAGCTGGGGGACAGAAGCAGCCTATGGCTACACCTTC.

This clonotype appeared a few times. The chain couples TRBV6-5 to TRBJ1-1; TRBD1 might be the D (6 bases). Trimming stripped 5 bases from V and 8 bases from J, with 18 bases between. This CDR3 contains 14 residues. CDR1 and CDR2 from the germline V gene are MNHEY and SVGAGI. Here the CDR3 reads CASSPYPKQGEAFF. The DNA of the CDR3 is TGTGCCAGCAGTCCGTATCCCAAGCAGGGGGAAGCTTTCTTT.

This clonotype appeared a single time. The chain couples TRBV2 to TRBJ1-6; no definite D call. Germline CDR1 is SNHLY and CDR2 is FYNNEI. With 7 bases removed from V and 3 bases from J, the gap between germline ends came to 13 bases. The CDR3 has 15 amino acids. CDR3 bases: TGTGCCAGCAACGATAACCCCTTCTATAATTCACCCCTCCACTTT. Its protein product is CASNDNPFYNSPLHF.

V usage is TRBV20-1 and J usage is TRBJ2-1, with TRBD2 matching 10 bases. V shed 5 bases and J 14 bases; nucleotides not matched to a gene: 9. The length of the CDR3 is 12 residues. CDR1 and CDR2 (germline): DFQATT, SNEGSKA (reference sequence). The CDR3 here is CSAWVAGGPEFF. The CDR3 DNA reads TGCAGTGCTTGGGTAGCGGGGGGTCCGGAGTTCTTC.

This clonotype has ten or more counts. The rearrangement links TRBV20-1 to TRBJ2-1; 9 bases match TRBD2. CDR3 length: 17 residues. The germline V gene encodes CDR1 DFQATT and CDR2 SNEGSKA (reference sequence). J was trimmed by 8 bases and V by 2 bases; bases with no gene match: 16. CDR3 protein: CSARIQGSGGPWDEQFF. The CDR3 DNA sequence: TGCAGTGCTAGAATTCAGGGTAGCGGGGGCCCCTGGGATGAGCAGTTCTTC.

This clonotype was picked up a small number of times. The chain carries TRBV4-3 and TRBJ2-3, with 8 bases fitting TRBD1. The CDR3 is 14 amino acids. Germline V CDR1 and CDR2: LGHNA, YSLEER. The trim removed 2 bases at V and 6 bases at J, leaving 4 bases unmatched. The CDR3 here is CASSQQDRADTQYF. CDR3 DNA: TGCGCCAGCAGCCAACAGGACAGGGCTGATACGCAGTATTTT.

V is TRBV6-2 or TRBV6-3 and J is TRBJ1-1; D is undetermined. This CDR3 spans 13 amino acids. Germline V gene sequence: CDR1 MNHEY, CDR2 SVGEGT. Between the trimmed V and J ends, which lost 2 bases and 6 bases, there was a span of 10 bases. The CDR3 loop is CASSYVGRAEAFF. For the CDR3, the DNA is TGTGCCAGCAGTTACGTGGGTCGTGCTGAAGCTTTCTTT.

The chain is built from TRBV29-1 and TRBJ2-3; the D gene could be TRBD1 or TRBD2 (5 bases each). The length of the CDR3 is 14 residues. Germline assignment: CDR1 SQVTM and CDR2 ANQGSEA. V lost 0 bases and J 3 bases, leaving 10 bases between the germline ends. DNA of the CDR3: TGCAGCGTTGAAGATTACGGGACGACAGATACGCAGTATTTT. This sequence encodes CSVEDYGTTDTQYF.